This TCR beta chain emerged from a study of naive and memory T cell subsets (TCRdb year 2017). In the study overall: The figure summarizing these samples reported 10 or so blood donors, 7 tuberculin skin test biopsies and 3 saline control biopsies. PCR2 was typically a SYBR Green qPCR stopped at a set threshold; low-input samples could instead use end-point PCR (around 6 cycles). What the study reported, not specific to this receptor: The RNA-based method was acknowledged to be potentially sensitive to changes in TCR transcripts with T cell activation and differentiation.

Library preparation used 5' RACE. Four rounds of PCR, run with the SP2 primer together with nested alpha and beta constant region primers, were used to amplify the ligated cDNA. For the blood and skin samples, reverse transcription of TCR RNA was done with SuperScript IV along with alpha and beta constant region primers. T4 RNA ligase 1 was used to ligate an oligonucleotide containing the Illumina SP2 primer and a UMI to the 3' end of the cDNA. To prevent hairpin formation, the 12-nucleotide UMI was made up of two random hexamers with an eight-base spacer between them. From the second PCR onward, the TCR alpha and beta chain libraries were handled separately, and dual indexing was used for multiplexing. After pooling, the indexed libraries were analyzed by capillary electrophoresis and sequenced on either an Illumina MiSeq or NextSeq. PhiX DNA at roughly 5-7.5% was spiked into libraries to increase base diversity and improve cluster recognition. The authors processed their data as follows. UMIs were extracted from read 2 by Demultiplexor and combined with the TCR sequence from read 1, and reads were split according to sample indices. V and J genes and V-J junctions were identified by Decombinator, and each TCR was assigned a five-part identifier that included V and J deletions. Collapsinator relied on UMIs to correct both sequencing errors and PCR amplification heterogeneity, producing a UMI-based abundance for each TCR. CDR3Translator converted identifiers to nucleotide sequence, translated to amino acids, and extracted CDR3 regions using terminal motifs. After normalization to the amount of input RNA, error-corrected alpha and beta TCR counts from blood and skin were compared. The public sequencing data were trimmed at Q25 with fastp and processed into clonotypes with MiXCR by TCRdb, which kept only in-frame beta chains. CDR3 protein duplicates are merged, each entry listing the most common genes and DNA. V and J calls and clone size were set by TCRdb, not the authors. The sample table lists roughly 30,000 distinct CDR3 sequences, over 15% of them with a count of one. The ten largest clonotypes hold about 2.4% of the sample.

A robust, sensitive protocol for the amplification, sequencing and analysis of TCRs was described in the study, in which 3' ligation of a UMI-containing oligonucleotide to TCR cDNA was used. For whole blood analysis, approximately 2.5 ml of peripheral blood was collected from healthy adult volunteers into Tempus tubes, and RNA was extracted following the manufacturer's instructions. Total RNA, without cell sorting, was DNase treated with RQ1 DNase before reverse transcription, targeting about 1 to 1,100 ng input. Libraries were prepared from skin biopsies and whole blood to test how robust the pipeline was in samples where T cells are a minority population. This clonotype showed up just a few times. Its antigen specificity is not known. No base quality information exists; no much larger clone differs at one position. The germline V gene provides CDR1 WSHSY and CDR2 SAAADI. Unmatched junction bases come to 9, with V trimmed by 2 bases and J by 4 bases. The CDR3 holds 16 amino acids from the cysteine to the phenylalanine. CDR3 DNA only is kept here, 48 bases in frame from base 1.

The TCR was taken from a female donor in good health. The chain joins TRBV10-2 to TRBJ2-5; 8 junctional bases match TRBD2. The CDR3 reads CASSEPAGGLSETQYF. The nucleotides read TGCGCCAGCAGTGAGCCGGCGGGGGGACTATCAGAGACCCAGTACTTC.